This TCR beta chain stems from a study of PD-L1 blockade in urothelial cancer (dated by TCRdb to about 2017). For context, the study as a whole: All patients started therapy around 2014 and received atezolizumab 1,200 mg intravenously every 3 weeks. Patients had an ECOG performance status of 0 or 1 and had received between 0 and 3 prior chemotherapy regimens. Pretreatment blood TCR-seq was available for about 30 patients, at least one posttreatment blood collection was obtained for approximately 24 patients, and tumor TCR-seq was available for approximately 24 patients. Roughly ten patients achieved durable clinical benefit and approximately 19 did not. Blood samples yielded a median of roughly 140,000 T cells and tens of thousands of unique TCRs, with median clonality roughly 0.084. Durable clinical benefit was defined as a progression-free survival longer than 6 months, and TCR features were additionally tested against progression-free survival and overall survival. Blood samples were analyzed at 3 weeks after treatment start (second dose) and at 6 weeks after treatment start. Pretreatment tumor samples, along with matched peripheral blood serially collected before and after atezolizumab treatment, were subjected to TCR sequencing. An exploratory multi-omic analysis was conducted of the somatic, immune and clinical correlates of response to PD-L1 blockade with atezolizumab in urothelial cancer. In the same patients who had TCR sequencing, pretreatment tumors also underwent whole exome sequencing and RNA sequencing. About 90% of the roughly 30 patients were identified as males with urothelial cancer of bladder origin, and a prior smoking history was reported by 18 of 29 patients. The full study reports these points: A pretreatment peripheral blood TCR clonality below the median was linked to improved progression-free and overall survival. Small sample size (n ≈ 29) and many exploratory analyses mean the results are intended to be hypothesis-generating. Patients with durable benefit showed greater expansion of tumor-associated TCR clones in peripheral blood 3 weeks after starting treatment (n ≈ 20, p = 0.022).

After removal of 8 bases from V and 1 base from J, the junction retains 6 bases not matched to a gene. Taken from cysteine to phenylalanine, the CDR3 has 14 residues. Only the CDR3 DNA stays, 42 bases, in frame from base 1. Taken from the germline V gene, the CDR1 and CDR2 loops are SGHTA and FQGTGA. Synthetic TCR analog templates were spiked into each PCR to estimate absolute template abundance from read counts. TCRbeta CDR3 regions were amplified from genomic DNA with bias-controlled V and J gene primers using the immunoSEQ assay. Sequencing of rearranged TCRbeta segments was performed at approximately 20X coverage. The paper's data handling went like this. Clustering was used to correct sequencing errors, and CDR3s were annotated against IMGT to assign V, D and J genes. Out-of-frame and stop-codon sequences were excluded, and only productive TCRbeta rearrangements were used in downstream analyses. Clonality was calculated as one minus the Shannon entropy normalized by the log of the number of unique productive sequences. Clones differing between time points or between blood and tumor were identified by Fisher's exact test with Benjamini-Hochberg correction at adjusted p below 0.01. Held by TCRdb, this immuneACCESS table contains in-frame sequences only and omits some clones. Under half of the omission traces to an unresolved V gene where checked; the cause of the rest is unknown. V, J and clone size were drawn from that table, and D and trimming were deduced from the DNA. Present in this sample are 75,000 to 95,000 clones, roughly 90% of which were seen just once. The ten largest clones add up to over 0.7% of the sample.

As regards this clone: What antigen it recognizes has not been identified. Base qualities are missing; no much larger clone stands one base away.

The time point tag for this specimen amounts to: peripheral blood 6 weeks after treatment start. A total of 29 patients with locally advanced or metastatic urothelial carcinoma, treated at Memorial Sloan Kettering on a trial protocol, made up the cohort. Peripheral blood mononuclear cells were collected pretreatment and during treatment, with between 1 and 8 total time points per patient. The Qiagen DNeasy Blood extraction kit was used to purify genomic DNA from total PBMCs and from tumor samples. PBMCs were collected pretreatment and during treatment, and were isolated and stored as previously described.

The source of this sequence is a woman of 80 years or more with urothelial cancer. The sample here was PBMCs, taken around atezolizumab (anti-PD-L1) treatment. The chain is assembled from TRBV7-3 and TRBJ2-5, and 8 junctional nucleotides match TRBD2. The CDR3: CASAAGVAQETQYF. Read as DNA, the sequence is TGTGCCAGCGCAGCGGGAGTTGCCCAAGAGACCCAGTACTTC.